This TCR beta chain was found in a study of cytotoxic CD8 clonotypes in ibrutinib-treated CLL. The germline V and J ends were trimmed by 6 bases and 1 base, with 12 bases remaining between them. Germline V gene data show CDR1 as LNHDA and CDR2 as SQIVND (reference sequence). The CDR3 covers 14 residues. A note on this clone: The antigen remains unidentified.

Notes on the study in general: Clonality, elevated at ibrutinib response, dropped back toward baseline at progression. Public clonotypes, rarely seen, contracted or held steady on treatment.

A 1 in 200,000 to 1 in 1 million T cell depth was the sequencing target. The table came from immunoSEQ multiplex PCR; TCRdb's copy has only in-frame clones and leaves some out. Of roughly 180,000 clones listed, approximately 84% were seen once; the top ten hold about 4.5%. The chain carries TRBV19 and TRBJ1-1; D is unresolved. The TCR originated in a human donor with chronic lymphocytic leukemia. The source was PBMCs, collected after 24 months of ibrutinib treatment. CDR3 in amino acids: CASSAWGENTEAFF. CDR3 sequence (DNA): TGTGCCAGTAGCGCTTGGGGAGAGAACACTGAAGCTTTCTTT.